The TCR beta chain described here comes from a study of control samples from healthy donors and cancer patients (TCRdb year 2020). Concerning this clone: The clone's antigen remains unknown. No much larger clone is present one base from it, and per-base qualities are unavailable.

V and J are trimmed by 5 bases and 7 bases, and the gene matches miss 8 bases of the junction. The germline V gene provides CDR1 SGHTA and CDR2 FQGNSA. Taken from cysteine to phenylalanine, the CDR3 has 15 residues. Only the CDR3 DNA stays, 45 bases, in frame from base 1. Library preparation was by the immunoSEQ multiplex PCR assay. Entries here come from immuneACCESS through TCRdb and include only in-frame sequences with V and J called. Some clones fail to appear in such tables; in the studies checked, an unresolved V gene covers under half of the shortfall, and the cause of the remainder is unknown. The sample has around 110,000 clones on record, approximately 90% of them singletons. Over 2% of the sample lies in the top ten.

The V and J segments used are TRBV7-2 and TRBJ1-4; TRBD1 fits 9 bases in the junction. The origin of this receptor is a woman between 65 and 79 years old in good health. Sequencing input: blood. The nucleotide sequence reads as follows: TGTGCCAGCAGCCCAGTGGGGACAGGGACTGAAAAACTGTTTTTT. Its protein is CASSPVGTGTEKLFF.